One sample yielded the 17 T cell receptor beta chains listed below, sequenced in a study of blood T cell repertoires in COVID-19. This table comes from immunoSEQ multiplex PCR, and its TCRdb copy is limited to in-frame clones, with some not included. The table records 25,000 to 30,000 clones, roughly nine tenths of them present only once. Source material: peripheral blood. All receptors derive from a human donor in a cohort sampled during active COVID-19.

DNA for the CDR3: TGCAGCGTCCCCGTCCGGGACAGGAGGAACTATGGCTACACCTTC. Encoded protein: CSVPVRDRRNYGYTF. The genes are TRBV29-1 and TRBJ1-2; TRBD1 aligns across 8 bases. The CDR3 loop spans 15 amino acids. Germline V CDR1 and CDR2: SQVTM, ANQGSEA. With V trimmed by 6 bases and J by 2 bases, 11 bases remained unmatched.

The chain is built from TRBV29-1 and TRBJ1-2; a possible D gene is TRBD1 (5 bases). Germline V gene data show CDR1 as SQVTM and CDR2 as ANQGSEA. The length of the CDR3 is 14 residues. V lost 0 bases and J lost 5, with 13 bases in between. The DNA for the CDR3 is TGCAGCGTTGAAGAGGCGGGCGGGGGTTATGGCTACACCTTC. Its protein product is CSVEEAGGGYGYTF.

V and J are TRBV7-8 and TRBJ1-4; 9 bases fit TRBD1. This CDR3 spans 15 amino acids. In germline, CDR1 is SGHVS, CDR2 FQNEAQ. The V and J ends lost 5 bases and 5 bases, in that order; junction bases with no gene match: 6. The CDR3 here is CASSPWTGENEKLFF. The CDR3 nucleotides are TGTGCCAGCAGCCCCTGGACAGGGGAAAATGAAAAACTGTTTTTT. Combining the CDR3 with reference TRBV7-8 and TRBJ1-4 gives the whole variable domain GAGVSQSPRYKVAKRGQDVALRCDPISGHVSLFWYQQALGQGPEFLTYFQNEAQLDKSGLPSDRFFAERPEGSVSTLKIQRTQQEDSAVYLCASSPWTGENEKLFFGSGTQLSVL.

The chain employs TRBV11-3 and TRBJ2-2; 8 bases are a match to TRBD2. The CDR3 is 15 amino acids. The junction had 8 bases not matched to a gene; V was cut back by 8 bases and J by 3 bases. Germline V lookup: CDR1 SGHNT, CDR2 YENEEA. The CDR3 DNA sequence: TGTGCCAGCGCGTTGAAAGCGGGGGACACCGGGGAGCTGTTTTTT. Translating gives CASALKAGDTGELFF.

J is TRBJ2-7 and V is TRBV4-1, with a possible D match to TRBD1 (6 bases). CDR1 is MGHRA and CDR2 is YSYEKL in the germline V gene. Trimming shortened V by 1 base and J by 1 base, and 11 bases separated the two germline ends. The CDR3 is 15 amino acids. In DNA, the CDR3 is TGCGCCAGCAGCCAAGGGTGGGGGCGATCCTACGAGCAGTACTTC. Protein sequence: CASSQGWGRSYEQYF.

The rearrangement joins TRBV7-2 to TRBJ1-5, with D uncertain. In germline, CDR1 is SGHTA, CDR2 FQGNSA. V dropped 10 bases and J dropped 0 bases, with 10 bases sitting between them. The CDR3 is made up of 13 amino acids. This CDR3 reads CATGQYSNQPQHF. Written as DNA, the CDR3 is TGTGCCACTGGCCAGTATAGCAATCAGCCCCAGCATTTT.

The V gene is TRBV27, the J gene TRBJ2-1; weak D call: TRBD1 (6 bases). Trimming removed 2 bases from V and 0 bases from J, with 8 bases in between. Germline CDR1 and CDR2: MNHEY and SMNVEV (reference sequence). The CDR3 extends over 15 amino acids. The chain's CDR3 is CASSLTGSSYNEQFF. The CDR3 DNA follows: TGTGCCAGCAGTTTAACAGGGAGCTCCTACAATGAGCAGTTCTTC.

The chain has TRBV5-8 and TRBJ2-1; 8 bases are a match to TRBD2. There are 14 residues in the CDR3. V dropped 1 base and J dropped 3; count of bases not matched to a gene: 0. CDR1 is SGHTS and CDR2 is YDEGEE in the germline V gene. The CDR3 spells CASSLRGGYNEQFF. DNA of the CDR3: TGTGCCAGCAGCTTGCGGGGGGGCTACAATGAGCAGTTCTTC.

The chain combines TRBV27 with TRBJ2-5; 12 nucleotides align to TRBD2. CDR1 MNHEY and CDR2 SMNVEV come from the germline V gene (reference sequence). V was clipped by 8 bases and J by 3 bases; unmatched bases: 7. The CDR3 totals 15 residues. CDR3 loop: CASGLAGSTEETQYF. The CDR3 region has the DNA TGTGCCAGCGGACTAGCGGGGAGTACTGAAGAGACCCAGTACTTC.

The V call is TRBV4-3, the J call TRBJ2-1; TRBD2 agrees at 10 bases. V was clipped by 1 base and J by 10 bases; unmatched bases: 13. Germline V gene sequence: CDR1 LGHNA, CDR2 YSLEER. There are 17 residues in the CDR3. The CDR3 here is CASSQGPIVVAGGEQFF. CDR3 DNA sequence: TGCGCCAGCAGCCAAGGTCCCATCGTGGTAGCGGGGGGCGAGCAGTTCTTC.

The chain combines TRBV19 with TRBJ1-1, with D unclear. V lost 7 bases to trimming and J lost 2 bases, with 20 bases between them. This CDR3 spans 16 amino acids. CDR1 is LNHDA and CDR2 is SQIVND in the germline V gene (reference sequence). The CDR3 reads CASTNYQRGFNTEAFF. The CDR3 DNA is TGTGCCAGTACCAATTACCAACGGGGTTTTAACACTGAAGCTTTCTTT. The full variable domain, rest sourced from reference TRBV19 and TRBJ1-1, is DGGITQSPKYLFRKEGQNVTLSCEQNLNHDAMYWYRQDPGQGLRLIYYSQIVNDFQKGDIAEGYSVSREKKESFPLTVTSAQKNPTAFYLCASTNYQRGFNTEAFFGQGTRLTVV.

The chain has TRBV7-8 and TRBJ1-1, with D uncertain. The V end was cut by 1 base, the J end by 4 bases, with 13 bases between. This CDR3 has 15 amino acids. Germline CDR1 is SGHVS and CDR2 is FQNEAQ. This CDR3 reads CASSLVREVFTEAFF. The DNA for the CDR3 is TGTGCCAGCAGCTTAGTCCGGGAGGTATTCACTGAAGCTTTCTTT.

V gene TRBV18 combines with J gene TRBJ1-1; D not resolved. Germline assignment: CDR1 KGHSH and CDR2 LQKENI. The CDR3 totals 14 residues. The V gene lost 3 bases and the J gene lost 2 bases, with 10 bases spanning the gap. The CDR3 bases are TGTGCCAGCTCACCGGCAGTCAGAAACACTGAAGCTTTCTTT. Protein product: CASSPAVRNTEAFF.

The chain is built from TRBV15 and TRBJ1-1, with a weak D call TRBD1 (6 bases). The CDR3 has 15 residues. The ends were cut back, 1 base at V and 4 bases at J, with 13 bases in the middle. Germline CDR1 and CDR2: LNHNV and YYDKDF (reference sequence). In DNA form, the CDR3 reads TGTGCCACCAGCAGAGCGGGGGGGCGCGGCACTGAAGCTTTCTTT. Its protein product is CATSRAGGRGTEAFF.

The chain recombines TRBV11-2 with TRBJ1-6; 8 nucleotides line up with TRBD1. This CDR3 spans 16 amino acids. V lost 1 base, J lost 8 bases, and 7 bases stayed unmatched. Germline CDR1 SGHAT, CDR2 FQNNGV. CDR3 nucleotides: TGTGCCAGCAGCTTAGGGGCAGGGGGCCCATATTCACCCCTCCACTTT. Protein sequence: CASSLGAGGPYSPLHF.

The chain carries TRBV6-5 and TRBJ1-2; TRBD1 aligns across 7 bases. The germline V gene has CDR1 MNHEY and CDR2 SVGAGI. The J segment lost 6 bases and the V segment lost 5 bases, leaving 9 bases of the junction unmatched. The CDR3 loop spans 14 amino acids. CDR3 protein: CASSPRGQWDGYTF. CDR3 DNA: TGTGCCAGCAGTCCCAGGGGACAGTGGGATGGCTACACCTTC.

The chain recombines TRBV7-9 with TRBJ1-4; a possible D gene is TRBD1 (6 bases). The CDR3 has 14 residues. V lost 3 bases and J lost 6, with 11 bases in between. Germline loops: CDR1 SEHNR, CDR2 FQNEAQ (reference sequence). CDR3 sequence (DNA): TGTGCCAGCAGCTTGGCAGGGGCACATGAAAAACTGTTTTTT. Its translation is CASSLAGAHEKLFF.